The 8 T cell receptor beta chains below all came from one sample that was sequenced in a study of control samples from healthy donors and cancer patients (dated by TCRdb to 2018 to 2021). The library was made by the immunoSEQ multiplex PCR assay. TCRdb re-hosts the immuneACCESS table, in-frame sequences only. Its copies lack some clones; in the studies checked, an unresolved V gene accounts for under half of them, and the cause for the rest is not known. The sample records about 140,000 clones, about 89% of which are singletons. Under 9% of the sample lies in the top ten. Sequencing was performed on blood. The receptors derive from a man in his late teens or twenties in good health.

This rearrangement joins TRBV12-3 or TRBV12-4 to TRBJ1-5, with 8 bases fitting TRBD1. This CDR3 region has 11 residues. The J segment lost 11 bases and the V segment lost 6 bases, leaving 3 bases of the junction unmatched. The CDR3 DNA reads as TGTGCCAGCAGCGACAGGGGATCCCAGCATTTT. Translated, it gives CASSDRGSQHF.

In regard to this clone: Given a much more abundant clone one base away, this may be a read error. The chain couples TRBV7-3 to TRBJ1-2; the match to TRBD1 covers 9 bases. Germline loops: CDR1 SGHTA, CDR2 FQGTGA. Losses at the gene ends were 2 bases for V and 4 bases for J; bases not matched to a gene: 2. The CDR3 covers 14 residues. The CDR3 loop is CASSLGQGSYGYTF. The CDR3 DNA is TGTGCCAGCAGCTTAGGACAGGGGAGCTATGGCTACACCTTC.

There are a few counts of this clone. The rearrangement links TRBV9 to TRBJ2-7, with TRBD2 as a possible D gene (6 bases). CDR1 and CDR2 (germline): SGDLS, YYNGEE. This CDR3 contains 15 residues. V was cut by 0 bases and J by 6 bases, with 16 bases left in between. CDR3 sequence: CASSVDGSDSVEQYF. DNA for the CDR3: TGTGCCAGCAGCGTAGACGGGAGTGATTCGGTCGAGCAGTACTTC.

The chain joins TRBV7-9 to TRBJ2-3, with a weak D call TRBD2 (5 bases). Germline CDR1 is SEHNR and CDR2 is FQNEAQ (reference sequence). This CDR3 has 17 residues. Deletions cut 0 bases from V and 0 bases from J, with 13 bases between. The CDR3 protein is CASSLALGGRSTDTQYF. Written as DNA, the CDR3 is TGTGCCAGCAGCTTAGCGCTCGGCGGGCGTAGCACAGATACGCAGTATTTT.

This chain connects TRBV2 to TRBJ1-2, with D uncertain. The CDR3 length is 13 residues. Trimming shortened V by 7 bases and J by 4 bases, and 13 bases separated the two germline ends. CDR1 and CDR2 (germline): SNHLY, FYNNEI. As DNA, the CDR3 is TGTGCCAGCAAAGACGGGGTGGGCTATGGCTACACCTTC. This encodes CASKDGVGYGYTF.

The genes are TRBV15 and TRBJ2-1; 9 bases match TRBD1. Germline V gives CDR1 LNHNV, CDR2 YYDKDF (reference sequence). V shed 3 bases, J shed 5 bases, and the junction held 8 bases outside the gene matches. The CDR3 sequence is 16 residues long. CDR3 in DNA: TGTGCCACCAGCAGTCCGGGACAGGGTCTAAACAATGAGCAGTTCTTC. This encodes CATSSPGQGLNNEQFF. Looking up the rest from reference TRBV15 and TRBJ2-1 gives the full variable domain: DAMVIQNPRYQVTQFGKPVTLSCSQTLNHNVMYWYQQKSSQAPKLLFHYYDKDFNNEADTPDNFQSRRPNTSFCFLDIRSPGLGDTAMYLCATSSPGQGLNNEQFFGPGTRLTVL.

CDR3 coding DNA: TGTGCCAGCAGAAGAGCCGGGACAGGGGACGGCTACACCTTC. Translating it yields CASRRAGTGDGYTF. The chain couples TRBV6-5 to TRBJ1-2; the match to TRBD1 covers 10 bases. V lost 6 bases and J lost 8; bases outside the gene matches: 9. Germline V gene data show CDR1 as MNHEY and CDR2 as SVGAGI. This CDR3 spans 14 amino acids.

The J gene is TRBJ1-1, the V gene TRBV7-9; D is perhaps TRBD1 (6 bases). Germline V gene data show CDR1 as SEHNR and CDR2 as FQNEAQ (reference sequence). The CDR3 covers 12 residues. The V end lost 1 base, the J end lost 11 bases, and 11 bases lay between the germline ends. CDR3 DNA: TGTGCCAGCAGCTTAGAGCAGGGGAGCGCTTTCTTT. It yields the protein CASSLEQGSAFF.